These 30 T cell receptor beta chains originate from one sample sequenced in a study of CD8 T cells in Susac syndrome. RNA was extracted with the RNeasy kit, and a quantity of about 0.45 to 1 ug was reverse transcribed using random hexamers. MiXCR was run by TCRdb on the immunoSEQ multiplex PCR reads, yielding one entry per CDR3 protein. The sample has around 180,000 distinct CDR3 sequences, approximately 94% seen once; the top ten hold around 0.1%. Sequenced material: CD4+ T cells from PBMCs. The receptor set was obtained from a human donor with multiple sclerosis.

The V gene is TRBV6-2 or TRBV6-3, the J gene TRBJ2-1; TRBD2 matches 9 bases. The CDR3 runs to 17 residues. J gave up 3 bases and V 2 bases, and 8 bases lay outside the gene matches. Per germline, CDR1 MNHEY and CDR2 SVGEGT. CDR3 nucleotides: TGTGCCAGCAGTTACGGGACTAGCAAGATAAACTACAATGAGCAGTTCTTC. As protein: CASSYGTSKINYNEQFF.

This clonotype was seen once. The gene calls are TRBV29-1 and TRBJ2-5, with D unresolved. The CDR3 has 12 amino acids. Germline V gives CDR1 SQVTM, CDR2 ANQGSEA. V was shortened by 0 bases and J by 1 base, with 3 bases between the two germline ends. CDR3 residues: CSVEDSQETQYF. CDR3 sequence (DNA): TGCAGCGTTGAAGACAGCCAAGAGACCCAGTACTTC. The full variable domain, completed using reference TRBV29-1 and TRBJ2-5, is SAVISQKPSRDICQRGTSLTIQCQVDSQVTMMFWYRQQPGQSLTLIATANQGSEATYESGFVIDKFPISRPNLTFSTLTVSNMSPEDSSIYLCSVEDSQETQYFGPGTRLLVL.

This clonotype was observed a handful of times. The rearrangement joins TRBV9 to TRBJ2-6; 12 bases map to TRBD2. V trimming: 2 bases; J trimming: 0 bases; junction bases outside the gene matches: 3. CDR3 length: 18 amino acids. CDR1 and CDR2 from the germline V gene are SGDLS and YYNGEE. CDR3 loop: CASSVTSGGGSGANVLTF. CDR3 DNA: TGTGCCAGCAGCGTGACTAGCGGGGGAGGCTCTGGGGCCAACGTCCTGACTTTC.

This chain uses TRBV14 with TRBJ2-7, with D tentatively TRBD1 (6 bases). The CDR3 sequence is 15 residues long. Germline V gene sequence: CDR1 SGHDN, CDR2 FVKESK. Deletions cut 3 bases from V and 0 bases from J, with 12 bases between. CDR3 loop: CASSHIGQYSYEQYF. CDR3 bases: TGTGCCAGCAGCCATATTGGACAGTACTCCTACGAGCAGTACTTC.

This chain uses TRBV20-1 with TRBJ2-1; tentative D call: TRBD2 (6 bases). Germline lookup yields CDR1 DFQATT and CDR2 SNEGSKA (reference sequence). This CDR3 region has 14 residues. V dropped 0 bases and J dropped 5 bases, with 11 bases sitting between them. Here the CDR3 DNA reads TGCAGTGCTAGAGAAGGGACTTCCGACAATGAGCAGTTCTTC. This gives the protein CSAREGTSDNEQFF.

This clonotype has a handful of counts. The chain has TRBV28 and TRBJ2-5; the D is unclear. This CDR3 spans 12 amino acids. Germline loops: CDR1 MDHEN, CDR2 SYDVKM. The V end was cut by 1 base, the J end by 5 bases, with 5 bases between. CDR3: CASSLLGETQYF. The CDR3 DNA sequence: TGTGCCAGCAGTTTATTGGGGGAGACCCAGTACTTC.

This clonotype is a singleton in its sample. The rearrangement joins TRBV27 to TRBJ1-6; D unresolved. The germline V gene has CDR1 MNHEY and CDR2 SMNVEV (reference sequence). The CDR3 loop spans 14 amino acids. Between the trimmed V and J ends, which lost 4 bases and 1 base, there was a span of 5 bases. CDR3: CASSSASYNSPLHF. The CDR3 DNA reads as TGTGCCAGCAGTTCCGCTTCCTATAATTCACCCCTCCACTTT.

The V gene is TRBV5-4, the J gene TRBJ2-5, with 7 bases matching TRBD1. CDR1 is SGHNT, CDR2 YYREEE, per germline (reference sequence). CDR3 length: 14 amino acids. After removal of 3 bases from V and 5 bases from J, the junction contained 7 bases not matched to a gene. CDR3 sequence (DNA): TGTGCCAGCAGCTATGACAGGGTCGAGGAGACCCAGTACTTC. Translating it yields CASSYDRVEETQYF.

V gene TRBV6-1 combines with J gene TRBJ1-5, with D hard to call. CDR1 is MNHNS and CDR2 is SASEGT in the germline V gene. CDR3 length: 16 amino acids. V dropped 3 bases and J dropped 2 bases, with 14 bases sitting between them. The CDR3 here is CASSEKRVQGNQPQHF. The CDR3, as DNA: TGTGCCAGCAGTGAGAAAAGGGTTCAGGGCAATCAGCCCCAGCATTTT.

V usage is TRBV7-6 and J usage is TRBJ2-2; D is perhaps TRBD1 (5 bases). Trimming removed 0 bases at V and 5 bases at J, with 13 bases between. The CDR3 is 16 amino acids. Germline loops: CDR1 SGHVS, CDR2 FNYEAQ. The CDR3 DNA reads TGTGCCAGCAGCTTAGCTTGGGGCGCTGAGACCGGGGAGCTGTTTTTT. It translates to CASSLAWGAETGELFF.

The rearrangement links TRBV5-1 to TRBJ2-1; TRBD1 is a possible D gene (6 bases). This CDR3 region has 13 residues. V was pared by 7 bases and J by 7 bases, with 15 bases between. Germline V lookup: CDR1 SGHRS, CDR2 YFSETQ. The CDR3 loop is CASVLDTGNEQFF. CDR3 coding DNA: TGCGCCAGCGTCCTCGACACAGGGAATGAGCAGTTCTTC.

This rearrangement joins TRBV18 to TRBJ1-4, with D possibly being TRBD1 (5 bases). V was pared by 6 bases and J by 0 bases, with 8 bases between. CDR3 length equals 14 residues. From germline, CDR1 is KGHSH and CDR2 LQKENI. CDR3 loop: CASSAGTTNEKLFF. In DNA form, the CDR3 reads TGTGCCAGCTCTGCAGGGACAACTAATGAAAAACTGTTTTTT.

The chain combines TRBV23-1 with TRBJ1-5; TRBD1 agrees at 7 bases. TRBV23-1 is placed among ORFs of uncertain function. The CDR3 consists of 15 residues. J gave up 1 base and V 4 bases, and 4 bases lay outside the gene matches. The CDR3 DNA reads TGCGCCAGCAGTCCCTCAGGGGGAAGCAATCAGCCCCAGCATTTT. The encoded protein is CASSPSGGSNQPQHF.

V is TRBV5-4 and J is TRBJ2-5; D is ambiguous. The CDR3 runs to 12 residues. V lost 7 bases to trimming and J lost 5 bases, with 12 bases between them. Germline CDR1 SGHNT, CDR2 YYREEE (reference sequence). The CDR3 region is CASGLERETQYF. In DNA, the CDR3 is TGTGCCAGCGGCCTAGAGAGGGAGACCCAGTACTTC.

The chain recombines TRBV2 with TRBJ1-6; D perhaps matches TRBD1 (5 bases). In germline, CDR1 is SNHLY, CDR2 FYNNEI. CDR3 size: 14 residues. The V gene lost 5 bases and the J gene lost 7 bases, with 12 bases spanning the gap. The CDR3 region is CASSRGFGNSPLHF. For the CDR3, the DNA is TGTGCCAGCAGTAGGGGATTTGGGAATTCACCCCTCCACTTT. The variable domain in full, with the rest retrieved from reference TRBV2 and TRBJ1-6, is EPEVTQTPSHQVTQMGQEVILRCVPISNHLYFYWYRQILGQKVEFLVSFYNNEISEKSEIFDDQFSVERPDGSNFTLKIRSTKLEDSAMYFCASSRGFGNSPLHFGNGTRLTVT.

V usage is TRBV6-1 and J usage is TRBJ2-6; 12 nucleotides align to TRBD1. Looked up from germline, CDR1 is MNHNS and CDR2 is SASEGT. The V gene end was trimmed by 7 bases and the J gene end by 3 bases; junction bases not matched to a gene: 4. The CDR3 contains 16 residues. The chain's CDR3 is CASMGTGGFGANVLTF. The CDR3 DNA reads as TGTGCCAGCATGGGGACAGGGGGCTTTGGGGCCAACGTCCTGACTTTC.

CDR3 region: CASSSGSGKYNEQFF. Here the CDR3 DNA reads TGTGCCAGCAGTTCGGGTAGCGGGAAATACAATGAGCAGTTCTTC. The chain is built from TRBV28 and TRBJ2-1, with 8 bases matching TRBD2. Per the germline V gene, CDR1 is MDHEN and CDR2 is SYDVKM. The CDR3 runs 15 residues. The trim removed 4 bases at V and 4 bases at J, leaving 6 bases unmatched.

V usage is TRBV14 and J usage is TRBJ2-3; 9 nucleotides match TRBD2. V was clipped by 4 bases and J by 4 bases; unmatched bases: 3. The CDR3 has 14 residues. The V gene's germline CDR1 is SGHDN and CDR2 FVKESK. DNA of the CDR3: TGTGCCAGCAGCCGGGGACTAGCTGCAGATACGCAGTATTTT. This codes for CASSRGLAADTQYF.

J is TRBJ1-1 and V is TRBV28; a weak D match, TRBD1 (6 bases). From germline, CDR1 is MDHEN and CDR2 SYDVKM. The CDR3 loop spans 13 amino acids. V lost 10 bases and J lost 6, with 18 bases in between. CDR3 region: CATRGHPMAEAFF. As DNA, the CDR3 is TGTGCCACCAGGGGACACCCGATGGCTGAAGCTTTCTTT.

This clonotype was counted a few times. The chain has TRBV7-2 and TRBJ2-5; tentatively, D is TRBD1 (5 bases). Germline V gene lookup returns CDR1 SGHTA and CDR2 FQGNSA. With 3 bases removed from V and 5 bases from J, the gap between germline ends came to 10 bases. CDR3 length: 13 amino acids. The CDR3 is CASSLAGLETQYF. DNA for the CDR3: TGTGCCAGCAGCTTGGCAGGGCTGGAGACCCAGTACTTC.

This clonotype was observed once. J is TRBJ1-5 and V is TRBV2, with unresolved D. Germline values: CDR1 SNHLY, CDR2 FYNNEI. V was cut by 4 bases and J by 8 bases, with 15 bases left in between. There are 14 residues in the CDR3. The CDR3, as DNA: TGTGCCAGCAGTGCGGCAGGCACTGAAGAGCCCCAGCATTTT. It specifies CASSAAGTEEPQHF.

V and J are TRBV29-1 and TRBJ1-2, with 7 bases fitting TRBD1. The germline CDR1 and CDR2 sequences are SQVTM and ANQGSEA. V shed 3 bases, J shed 4 bases, and the junction held 5 bases outside the gene matches. The length of the CDR3 is 13 residues. The CDR3 spells CSVEGGGGYGYTF. The CDR3 coding sequence is TGCAGCGTTGAGGGAGGGGGCGGCTATGGCTACACCTTC.

This clonotype showed up just once. The gene calls are TRBV30 and TRBJ2-4, with a weak D call TRBD2 (6 bases). The CDR3 is 18 residues long. Trimming stripped 4 bases from V and 0 bases from J, with 22 bases between. CDR1 and CDR2 (germline): GTSNPN, SVGIG (reference sequence). CDR3 amino acids: CAWTPQRGNPIAKNIQYF. As DNA, the CDR3 is TGTGCCTGGACTCCTCAGCGCGGGAATCCGATAGCCAAAAACATTCAGTACTTC.

Here the CDR3 DNA reads TGTGCCAGCAGCTCGAACAGGGGTTTGCACATTCAGTACTTC. Translation: CASSSNRGLHIQYF. This chain links TRBV11-2 with TRBJ2-4; 7 nucleotides align to TRBD1. The germline CDR1 and CDR2 sequences are SGHAT and FQNNGV. The CDR3 spans 14 residues. V shed 4 bases and J 8 bases; nucleotides not matched to a gene: 8.

The chain joins TRBV12-3 or TRBV12-4 to TRBJ1-4; D possibly corresponds to TRBD1 (5 bases). The V end was cut by 3 bases, the J end by 7 bases, with 6 bases between. The CDR3 sequence is 12 residues long. Written as DNA, the CDR3 is TGTGCCAGCAGTTTCGGGGCTGAAAAACTGTTTTTT. Its protein product is CASSFGAEKLFF.

The chain couples TRBV27 to TRBJ2-7; D gene ambiguous. This CDR3 has 13 amino acids. Germline lookup yields CDR1 MNHEY and CDR2 SMNVEV (reference sequence). Trimming took 8 bases from V and 4 from J, leaving 15 bases between them. CDR3 residues: CASGSGRFYEQYF. CDR3 coding DNA: TGTGCCAGCGGATCCGGACGCTTTTACGAGCAGTACTTC.

This clonotype was seen once. The chain links TRBV29-1 to TRBJ2-3, with 8 bases fitting TRBD2. The V and J ends lost 3 bases and 1 base, in that order; junction bases with no gene match: 3. The CDR3 has 14 amino acids. Germline V CDR1 and CDR2: SQVTM, ANQGSEA. Written as DNA, the CDR3 is TGCAGCGTTGACCGGGAGGGCGGCACAGATACGCAGTATTTT. Its protein is CSVDREGGTDTQYF.

The V call is TRBV20-1, the J call TRBJ2-7, with D tentatively TRBD2 (7 bases). Germline assignment: CDR1 DFQATT and CDR2 SNEGSKA (reference sequence). Trimming shortened V by 4 bases and J by 3 bases, and 10 bases separated the two germline ends. There are 12 residues in the CDR3. CDR3 protein: CSAKGGGYEQYF. The CDR3 DNA follows: TGCAGTGCTAAGGGGGGGGGCTACGAGCAGTACTTC.

The chain carries TRBV18 and TRBJ1-1, with a possible D match to TRBD1 (6 bases). The V gene lost 4 bases and the J gene lost 0 bases, with 9 bases spanning the gap. CDR1 and CDR2 from the germline V gene are KGHSH and LQKENI. The CDR3 contains 14 residues. This CDR3 is CASSRGAMNTEAFF. The CDR3 nucleotides are TGTGCCAGCTCACGGGGGGCTATGAACACTGAAGCTTTCTTT.

The V call is TRBV29-1, the J call TRBJ2-5; D might be TRBD1 (5 bases). V lost 6 bases and J 2 bases, leaving 13 bases between the germline ends. CDR1 is SQVTM and CDR2 is ANQGSEA in the germline V gene. The CDR3 runs to 13 residues. CDR3 region: CSVSRQKQETQYF. DNA for the CDR3: TGCAGCGTGAGCAGACAGAAGCAAGAGACCCAGTACTTC.